Following are 24 T cell receptor beta chains from one sample sequenced in a study of CD8 T cells in Susac syndrome. It was with random hexamers that 0.5 to 1 ug RNA was reverse transcribed. MiXCR, run by TCRdb on the immunoSEQ multiplex PCR reads, gives a single entry per CDR3 protein. The data show 160,000 or so distinct CDR3 sequences, 95% seen once. Sequences were obtained from CD8+ T cells from PBMCs. The receptors were sampled from a human donor with multiple sclerosis.

Written as DNA, the CDR3 is TGTGCCAGCAGCCGACGAGCGGGGTCCCCCTACAATGAGCAGTTCTTC. Encoded protein: CASSRRAGSPYNEQFF. The chain employs TRBV3-1 and TRBJ2-1; 7 bases align to TRBD2. Germline CDR1 LGHDT, CDR2 YNNKEL (reference sequence). V was clipped by 4 bases and J by 2 bases; unmatched bases: 8. The CDR3 loop spans 16 amino acids.

This clonotype was seen a handful of times. The rearrangement joins TRBV4-2 to TRBJ2-1, with D hard to call. V lost 0 bases to trimming and J lost 3 bases, with 9 bases between them. CDR3 length: 15 amino acids. The V gene's germline CDR1 is LGHNA and CDR2 YNFKEQ. CDR3 sequence: CASSQDSGSYNEQFF. DNA of the CDR3: TGTGCCAGCAGCCAAGATTCCGGCAGCTACAATGAGCAGTTCTTC.

The chain couples TRBV4-1 to TRBJ2-2; D unclear. The CDR3 contains 14 residues. Germline values: CDR1 MGHRA, CDR2 YSYEKL. V was cut by 3 bases and J by 3 bases, with 8 bases left in between. CDR3 sequence (DNA): TGCGCCAGCAGCCAGGTTACCTACACCGGGGAGCTGTTTTTT. It codes for CASSQVTYTGELFF.

This clonotype has only one observation. The chain employs TRBV20-1 and TRBJ1-1, with D possibly being TRBD1 (5 bases). The V end lost 3 bases, the J end lost 0 bases, and 17 bases lay between the germline ends. Germline V gene sequence: CDR1 DFQATT, CDR2 SNEGSKA (reference sequence). The CDR3 is 16 amino acids. CDR3 nucleotides: TGCAGTGCTAGTTCCGAGTCAGGGTCCCTGAACACTGAAGCTTTCTTT. Translating gives CSASSESGSLNTEAFF.

This clonotype was recorded once. The chain has TRBV28 and TRBJ1-1; unclear D gene. The CDR3 consists of 13 residues. The germline V gene encodes CDR1 MDHEN and CDR2 SYDVKM. V was pared by 5 bases and J by 7 bases, with 14 bases between. CDR3 in DNA: TGTGCCAGCAGTCCGCTAGCTGAACGTGAAGCTTTCTTT. It codes for CASSPLAEREAFF.

The V and J genes are TRBV2 and TRBJ1-1; 9 nucleotides agree with TRBD1. The CDR3 is made up of 13 amino acids. After removal of 6 bases from V and 10 bases from J, the junction contained 9 bases not matched to a gene. The V gene's germline CDR1 is SNHLY and CDR2 FYNNEI. The chain's CDR3 is CASSTGGPTGAFF. The CDR3 DNA follows: TGTGCCAGCAGCACAGGGGGCCCCACGGGAGCTTTCTTT.

V gene TRBV20-1 combines with J gene TRBJ2-3, with TRBD2 matching 7 bases. The CDR3 contains 17 residues. Looked up from germline, CDR1 is DFQATT and CDR2 is SNEGSKA (reference sequence). J was trimmed by 0 bases and V by 1 base; bases with no gene match: 10. CDR3 loop: CSARGRATGGSTDTQYF. The CDR3, as DNA: TGCAGTGCTAGAGGCCGAGCCACCGGGGGGAGCACAGATACGCAGTATTTT.

V usage is TRBV27 and J usage is TRBJ2-1; TRBD1 matches at 9 bases. CDR1 MNHEY and CDR2 SMNVEV come from the germline V gene (reference sequence). The length of the CDR3 is 15 residues. V was clipped by 5 bases and J by 7 bases; unmatched bases: 9. This CDR3 is CASSAYRGLRNEQFF. In DNA, the CDR3 is TGTGCCAGCAGTGCCTACAGGGGGCTAAGGAATGAGCAGTTCTTC.

The V and J genes are TRBV27 and TRBJ2-1; 7 bases line up with TRBD2. Germline lookup yields CDR1 MNHEY and CDR2 SMNVEV (reference sequence). The length of the CDR3 is 16 residues. V lost 3 bases and J lost 2; bases outside the gene matches: 7. The CDR3 DNA reads TGTGCCAGCAGTTTCGTAGCGGGCGCAACCTACAATGAGCAGTTCTTC. Protein: CASSFVAGATYNEQFF.

The chain combines TRBV27 with TRBJ1-2; maybe TRBD1 (5 bases). Germline CDR1 is MNHEY and CDR2 is SMNVEV (reference sequence). Trimming took 8 bases from V and 0 from J, leaving 10 bases between them. This CDR3 spans 13 amino acids. The CDR3 DNA reads as TGTGCCAGCCGAGGGACTCCTAACTATGGCTACACCTTC. Translated: CASRGTPNYGYTF.

The gene calls are TRBV29-1 and TRBJ2-1, with TRBD1 identical over 7 bases. CDR3 length equals 15 residues. V lost 1 base to trimming and J lost 6 bases; unmatched junction nucleotides: 9. Germline V lookup: CDR1 SQVTM, CDR2 ANQGSEA. The CDR3 coding sequence is TGCAGCGTTGAAGGACTCCAGGGGGTGGGCAATGAGCAGTTCTTC. It encodes CSVEGLQGVGNEQFF.

The chain joins TRBV6-6 to TRBJ2-7, with 9 positions matching TRBD1. The CDR3 contains 16 residues. With V trimmed by 6 bases and J by 6 bases, 15 bases remained unmatched. Germline CDR1 and CDR2: MNHNY and SVGAGI (reference sequence). The CDR3 protein is CASRKGQRDRDGEQYV. The CDR3 DNA reads TGTGCCAGCAGGAAAGGCCAAAGGGACAGGGATGGCGAGCAGTACGTC.

J is TRBJ1-1 and V is TRBV12-3 or TRBV12-4; 10 bases line up with TRBD1. The CDR3 spans 14 residues. V trimming: 5 bases; J trimming: 3 bases; junction bases outside the gene matches: 3. This CDR3 is CASSTGTGDTEAFF. The DNA for the CDR3 is TGTGCCAGCAGTACCGGGACAGGGGACACTGAAGCTTTCTTT.

The CDR3 DNA sequence: TGTGCCAGCAGCCTCGGGACTTATACGCAGTATTTT. Translated: CASSLGTYTQYF. The V call is TRBV7-9, the J call TRBJ2-3, with D possibly TRBD2 on 6 matching bases. CDR1 and CDR2 (germline): SEHNR, FQNEAQ (reference sequence). V was clipped by 5 bases and J by 7 bases, with 10 bases between them. The CDR3 contains 12 residues.

Written as DNA, the CDR3 is TGTGCCAGCAGTGAAGCGCGATCTCCCTACGAGCAGTACTTC. Protein sequence: CASSEARSPYEQYF. The rearrangement joins TRBV2 to TRBJ2-7, with D unresolved. The CDR3 has 14 residues. Germline V lookup: CDR1 SNHLY, CDR2 FYNNEI. Trimming stripped 0 bases from V and 2 bases from J, with 8 bases between.

The chain employs TRBV27 and TRBJ2-7; D call uncertain. CDR1 MNHEY and CDR2 SMNVEV come from the germline V gene (reference sequence). The CDR3 consists of 11 residues. V gave up 8 bases and J gave up 10 bases, with 15 bases separating them. Here the CDR3 reads CASGSVPVQYF. The CDR3 nucleotides are TGTGCCAGCGGTTCCGTACCCGTACAGTACTTC.

The chain employs TRBV9 and TRBJ1-6, with 11 bases matching TRBD1. This CDR3 has 14 amino acids. Looked up from germline, CDR1 is SGDLS and CDR2 is YYNGEE. J lost 10 bases, V lost 5 bases, and 5 bases had no gene match. Here the CDR3 reads CASRPGQGDSPLHF. CDR3 sequence (DNA): TGTGCCAGCAGACCGGGACAGGGGGACTCACCCCTCCACTTT. The entire variable domain, with the rest obtained from reference TRBV9 and TRBJ1-6, is as follows: DSGVTQTPKHLITATGQRVTLRCSPRSGDLSVYWYQQSLDQGLQFLIQYYNGEERAKGNILERFSAQQFPDLHSELNLSSLELGDSALYFCASRPGQGDSPLHFGNGTRLTVT.

The J gene is TRBJ2-1, the V gene TRBV2, with D perhaps matching TRBD1 (6 bases). From germline, CDR1 is SNHLY and CDR2 FYNNEI. The CDR3 extends over 12 amino acids. V shed 6 bases and J shed 9 bases, with 12 bases lying between them. For the CDR3, the DNA is TGTGCCAGCAGCACTACAGGGAGTGAGCAGTTCTTC. Translated: CASSTTGSEQFF. Full variable domain (missing parts from reference TRBV2 and TRBJ2-1): EPEVTQTPSHQVTQMGQEVILRCVPISNHLYFYWYRQILGQKVEFLVSFYNNEISEKSEIFDDQFSVERPDGSNFTLKIRSTKLEDSAMYFCASSTTGSEQFFGPGTRLTVL.

This chain uses TRBV3-1 with TRBJ2-5; 7 nucleotides match TRBD1. This CDR3 contains 16 residues. Germline loops: CDR1 LGHDT, CDR2 YNNKEL (reference sequence). After removal of 1 base from V and 2 bases from J, the junction contained 7 bases not matched to a gene. The CDR3 DNA sequence: TGTGCCAGCAGCCAAGTTGCACAGGGGAGTCAAGAGACCCAGTACTTC. Amino acids: CASSQVAQGSQETQYF.

The table lists this clonotype with a count of one. This chain connects TRBV7-9 to TRBJ2-5; maybe TRBD1 (7 bases). The CDR3 sequence is 15 residues long. Between the trimmed V and J ends, which lost 5 bases and 0 bases, there was a span of 13 bases. Germline V gene sequence: CDR1 SEHNR, CDR2 FQNEAQ (reference sequence). The CDR3 reads CASSGRDSNQETQYF. The DNA of the CDR3 is TGTGCCAGCAGCGGGCGGGACAGTAACCAAGAGACCCAGTACTTC.

The V gene is TRBV5-8, the J gene TRBJ2-7, with D uncertain. CDR3 length: 10 amino acids. Germline lookup yields CDR1 SGHTS and CDR2 YDEGEE. V gave up 4 bases and J gave up 5 bases, with 4 bases separating them. The CDR3 reads CASSIDEQYF. The CDR3 DNA follows: TGTGCCAGCAGCATAGACGAGCAGTACTTC.

The chain combines TRBV19 with TRBJ1-2, with a weak D call TRBD1 (6 bases). The CDR3 loop spans 15 amino acids. With 6 bases removed from V and 0 bases from J, the gap between germline ends came to 14 bases. Germline V gene lookup returns CDR1 LNHDA and CDR2 SQIVND (reference sequence). The CDR3 protein is CASSKRTATNYGYTF. The CDR3, as DNA: TGTGCCAGTAGCAAACGGACAGCGACTAACTATGGCTACACCTTC. The full variable domain, in which reference TRBV19 and TRBJ1-2 provide the parts outside the CDR3, is DGGITQSPKYLFRKEGQNVTLSCEQNLNHDAMYWYRQDPGQGLRLIYYSQIVNDFQKGDIAEGYSVSREKKESFPLTVTSAQKNPTAFYLCASSKRTATNYGYTFGSGTRLTVV.

The genes are TRBV20-1 and TRBJ2-1, with D maybe TRBD2 (7 bases). Trimming took 8 bases from V and 9 from J, leaving 26 bases between them. This CDR3 region has 15 residues. The germline V gene encodes CDR1 DFQATT and CDR2 SNEGSKA (reference sequence). The DNA of the CDR3 is TGCAGTCCCAGAAGTGTCGGGGGGCTGGTGGGTGAGCAGTTCTTC. Protein: CSPRSVGGLVGEQFF.

The chain's CDR3 is CASSVGISSYEQYF. The CDR3, as DNA: TGTGCCAGCAGCGTAGGAATTAGCAGTTACGAGCAGTACTTC. The rearrangement joins TRBV9 to TRBJ2-7; D call uncertain. V was trimmed by 0 bases and J by 4 bases, leaving 11 bases between them. Germline V gene sequence: CDR1 SGDLS, CDR2 YYNGEE. The CDR3 runs to 14 residues.